The 11 T cell receptor beta chains below were found in one sample sequenced in a study of siplizumab effects on memory and regulatory T cells (dated by TCRdb to 2018 to 2020). The receptor library was made with the immunoSEQ multiplex PCR assay. TCRdb stores this immuneACCESS table with in-frame sequences only. Part of the clones is absent; in the studies checked, under half of the shortfall reflects unresolved V genes, and no reason is known for the rest. This sample comprises nearly 85,000 clones, approximately 95% of them detected only once. The ten largest account for around a sixth of the sample. Sequences were obtained from CD8+ T cells sorted from blood. The receptors come from a human donor in good health.

The chain combines TRBV19 with TRBJ1-5; D not resolved. The CDR3 runs to 13 residues. Trimming stripped 6 bases from V and 3 bases from J, with 9 bases between. CDR1 is LNHDA, CDR2 SQIVND, per germline (reference sequence). CDR3 residues: CASRSGLNQPQHF. CDR3 bases: TGTGCCAGTAGATCTGGTCTCAATCAGCCCCAGCATTTT.

The rearrangement uses TRBV19 and TRBJ2-1, with TRBD2 matching 8 bases. The CDR3 length is 15 residues. V shed 2 bases and J 6 bases; nucleotides not matched to a gene: 6. Looked up from germline, CDR1 is LNHDA and CDR2 is SQIVND (reference sequence). CDR3 residues: CASSISGGPGNEQFF. The CDR3, as DNA: TGTGCCAGTAGTATATCGGGAGGGCCTGGCAATGAGCAGTTCTTC.

The table lists this clone with a count of one. The V call is TRBV28, the J call TRBJ2-1; 8 bases fit TRBD2. Looked up from germline, CDR1 is MDHEN and CDR2 is SYDVKM. Trimming removed 4 bases from V and 7 bases from J; junction bases left unmatched: 9. This CDR3 has 15 amino acids. CDR3 in amino acids: CASSSVREGLNEQFF. The CDR3 nucleotides read TGTGCCAGCAGTTCTGTCCGGGAGGGCCTAAATGAGCAGTTCTTC.

The chain uses TRBV7-9 and TRBJ2-1; D is perhaps TRBD2 (6 bases). CDR1 is SEHNR and CDR2 is FQNEAQ in the germline V gene (reference sequence). The CDR3 has 15 residues. The V end lost 7 bases, the J end lost 0 bases, and 13 bases lay between the germline ends. This CDR3 is CASKSGGISYNEQFF. CDR3 coding DNA: TGTGCCAGCAAGTCGGGCGGGATCTCCTACAATGAGCAGTTCTTC.

V is TRBV28 and J is TRBJ2-1, with TRBD2 matching over 14 bases. The V segment lost 3 bases and the J segment 8 bases; nucleotides outside the gene matches: 15. Germline lookup yields CDR1 MDHEN and CDR2 SYDVKM. The CDR3 is made up of 19 amino acids. Here the CDR3 DNA reads TGTGCCAGCAGTTTGGCCCGCCCCGAGACTAGCGGGAGGGCACATGAGCAGTTCTTC. Amino acid sequence: CASSLARPETSGRAHEQFF.

In its sample, this clone was seen a few times. The genes are TRBV13 and TRBJ2-7; 7 bases fit TRBD1. Germline assignment: CDR1 PRHDT and CDR2 FYEKMQ (reference sequence). Unmatched junction bases numbered 6, after V lost 7 bases and J lost 3 bases. The CDR3 has 13 amino acids. DNA of the CDR3: TGTGCCAGCAACAGACAGGGTCGCTACGAGCAGTACTTC. Protein product: CASNRQGRYEQYF.

This chain uses TRBV19 with TRBJ2-1; D is perhaps TRBD1 (5 bases). This CDR3 region has 15 residues. Trimming removed 5 bases from V and 3 bases from J, with 14 bases in between. The germline gives CDR1 LNHDA, CDR2 SQIVND (reference sequence). CDR3 loop: CASSAASRGYNEQFF. The CDR3 coding sequence is TGTGCCAGTAGTGCCGCGAGTAGGGGCTACAATGAGCAGTTCTTC.

The chain joins TRBV28 to TRBJ2-1, with 7 positions matching TRBD2. Trimming cost V 8 bases and J 2 bases; bases outside gene matches: 12. The CDR3 is 16 amino acids. Germline CDR1 is MDHEN and CDR2 is SYDVKM. CDR3: CASAIRAGETYNEQFF. The CDR3 DNA is TGTGCCAGCGCCATAAGGGCGGGAGAAACCTACAATGAGCAGTTCTTC. The complete variable domain, with remaining parts taken from reference TRBV28 and TRBJ2-1, reads DVKVTQSSRYLVKRTGEKVFLECVQDMDHENMFWYRQDPGLGLRLIYFSYDVKMKEKGDIPEGYSVSREKKERFSLILESASTNQTSMYLCASAIRAGETYNEQFFGPGTRLTVL.

This chain links TRBV6-6 with TRBJ1-1; possibly TRBD1 for D (5 bases). Germline values: CDR1 MNHNY, CDR2 SVGAGI (reference sequence). CDR3 length: 13 amino acids. Trimming took 0 bases from V and 6 from J, leaving 8 bases between them. CDR3 nucleotide sequence: TGTGCCAGCAGTTACTCGCGGGGGGCTGAAGCTTTCTTT. This translates into CASSYSRGAEAFF.

The V gene is TRBV19, the J gene TRBJ2-1; D remains ambiguous. The CDR3 totals 11 residues. Trimming removed 6 bases at V and 3 bases at J, with 3 bases between. CDR1 LNHDA and CDR2 SQIVND come from the germline V gene (reference sequence). CDR3 sequence (DNA): TGTGCCAGTAGCATCTACAATGAGCAGTTCTTC. This gives the protein CASSIYNEQFF.

Worth noting for this clone: The sample carries other DNA sequences with the same CDR3. The chain uses TRBV5-1 and TRBJ1-1, with D unresolved. Trimming took 1 base from V and 0 from J, leaving 1 base between them. The CDR3 contains 12 residues. Germline V gene data show CDR1 as SGHRS and CDR2 as YFSETQ. CDR3 loop: CASSLLNTEAFF. CDR3 DNA: TGCGCCAGCAGCTTGCTGAACACTGAAGCTTTCTTT.